In this sample, the clone carrying this T cell receptor beta chain turned up a few times. As yet, its antigen is unknown. The data derive from a study of T cell responses to AZD1222 COVID-19 vaccine. Findings of the study overall: The donors showed a predominance of white British ancestry and of females, with possible underestimation of clonal diversity.

Clones were sequenced by immunoSEQ multiplex PCR, and TCRdb holds only the in-frame ones, with some missing. The sample includes around 100,000 clones, roughly 90% seen only once; the top ten take about 19%. CDR3 size: 15 residues. Germline V gene sequence: CDR1 MGHDK, CDR2 SYGVNS. The V gene end was trimmed by 3 bases and the J gene end by 0 bases; junction bases not matched to a gene: 2. The sample in question was peripheral blood, obtained on day 0 of AZD1222 vaccination. The chain links TRBV25-1 to TRBJ1-5, with 7 bases fitting TRBD1. The origin of this receptor is an adult in good health. The chain's CDR3 is CASSEGQTSNQPQHF. For the CDR3, the DNA is TGTGCCAGCAGTGAGGGACAGACTAGCAATCAGCCCCAGCATTTT.